The 22 T cell receptor beta chains below were found in one sample sequenced in a study of cytomegalovirus exposure and HLA in healthy donors. The PCR was carried out with 60 Vbeta primers and 13 Jbeta primers. The assay was immunoSEQ multiplex PCR, and TCRdb's table has in-frame clones only and misses some. This table has some 200,000 clones, around 80% appearing once. Sequencing was performed on PBMCs. All receptors come from a man aged 50 or older in good health and CMV-seronegative.

In DNA, the CDR3 is TGTGCCAGCAGCCAAGTCCGGAGGGAGGGGGAGACCCAGTACTTC. Protein: CASSQVRREGETQYF. This chain connects TRBV4-2 to TRBJ2-5, with 7 bases fitting TRBD2. From germline, CDR1 is LGHNA and CDR2 YNFKEQ. V dropped 1 base and J dropped 5; count of bases not matched to a gene: 7. This CDR3 contains 15 residues.

This clone was detected only once. The DNA for the CDR3 is TGTGCCAGCAGCATTCCAGGACAGGCCTCCTACGAGCAGTACTTC. Its translation is CASSIPGQASYEQYF. The chain couples TRBV5-4 to TRBJ2-7; 7 bases match TRBD1. The length of the CDR3 is 15 residues. The trim removed 4 bases at V and 0 bases at J, leaving 7 bases unmatched. Germline lookup yields CDR1 SGHNT and CDR2 YYREEE (reference sequence).

This clone was recorded once. The junction shows a germline mismatch at one end, possibly a read error. In the same sample, other DNA sequences code for this CDR3. V is TRBV28 and J is TRBJ1-2; the match to TRBD1 covers 7 bases. The CDR3 extends over 14 amino acids. The germline CDR1 and CDR2 sequences are MDHEN and SYDVKM. The CDR3 here is CASSLRQGYYGYTF. As DNA, the CDR3 is TGTGCCAGCAGTTTACGACAGGGTTACTATGGCTACACCTTT.

The chain's CDR3 is CAISDQGPYGYTF. In nucleotides, the CDR3 is TGTGCCATCAGTGACCAGGGGCCCTATGGCTACACCTTC. J is TRBJ1-2 and V is TRBV10-3, with a possible D match to TRBD1 (6 bases). CDR1 and CDR2 (germline): ENHRY, SYGVKD. The CDR3 covers 13 residues. With 3 bases removed from V and 4 bases from J, the gap between germline ends came to 9 bases.

This clone was observed once. J is TRBJ2-7 and V is TRBV5-1; TRBD2 matches 8 bases. In germline, CDR1 is SGHRS, CDR2 YFSETQ. The CDR3 loop spans 16 amino acids. V lost 5 bases and J lost 2; bases outside the gene matches: 12. The CDR3 DNA is TGCGCCAGCAGGCGAGATCTAGCGGGCGGTGCCTACGAGCAGTACTTC. This sequence encodes CASRRDLAGGAYEQYF.

The V and J genes are TRBV15 and TRBJ2-3; TRBD2 matches 7 bases. The germline gives CDR1 LNHNV, CDR2 YYDKDF (reference sequence). The CDR3 runs 17 residues. The V gene end was trimmed by 2 bases and the J gene end by 0 bases; junction bases not matched to a gene: 8. CDR3 in amino acids: CATSRRGLAASTDTQYF. The CDR3 DNA is TGTGCCACCAGCAGACGAGGGCTAGCGGCGAGCACAGATACGCAGTATTTT.

The chain is built from TRBV7-3 and TRBJ2-3; unclear D gene. V was shortened by 0 bases and J by 3 bases, with 10 bases between the two germline ends. The germline gives CDR1 SGHTA, CDR2 FQGTGA. CDR3 length equals 15 residues. In DNA form, the CDR3 reads TGTGCCAGCAGCTTAACGGCCCGCAGTACAGATACGCAGTATTTT. It is translated as CASSLTARSTDTQYF.

This chain connects TRBV5-1 to TRBJ1-1; TRBD1 agrees at 8 bases. The J segment lost 4 bases and the V segment lost 1 base, leaving 9 bases of the junction unmatched. Germline assignment: CDR1 SGHRS and CDR2 YFSETQ. This CDR3 comprises 16 residues. The CDR3 reads CASSLRQGARGTEAFF. The CDR3 DNA reads as TGCGCCAGCAGCTTGAGGCAGGGGGCACGGGGCACTGAAGCTTTCTTT.

This clone showed up just a few times. In nucleotides, the CDR3 is TGTGCCAGCAGCTTGGGCCCCGGGAGCGGAGGCTACGAGCAGTACTTC. This sequence encodes CASSLGPGSGGYEQYF. The chain links TRBV5-4 to TRBJ2-7, with TRBD2 as a possible D gene (6 bases). Germline loops: CDR1 SGHNT, CDR2 YYREEE (reference sequence). V was shortened by 0 bases and J by 3 bases, with 16 bases between the two germline ends. The CDR3 covers 16 residues.

The V gene is TRBV6-5, the J gene TRBJ1-1, with D possibly being TRBD1 (5 bases). Trimming took 11 bases from V and 5 from J, leaving 15 bases between them. The CDR3 sequence is 12 residues long. Germline CDR1 and CDR2: MNHEY and SVGAGI. This CDR3 is CAVIQGTTEAFF. The CDR3 DNA reads TGTGCCGTTATCCAGGGAACTACTGAAGCTTTCTTT.

The rearrangement joins TRBV9 to TRBJ1-4, with 7 bases that match TRBD1. This CDR3 is built from 15 residues. The V and J ends lost 4 bases and 0 bases, in that order; junction bases with no gene match: 3. Germline CDR1 and CDR2: SGDLS and YYNGEE. CDR3 amino acids: CASSSTGATNEKLFF. The CDR3 DNA reads as TGTGCCAGCAGCTCTACAGGGGCAACTAATGAAAAACTGTTTTTT.

This rearrangement joins TRBV7-2 to TRBJ2-3; D unresolved. Germline CDR1 SGHTA, CDR2 FQGNSA. Between the trimmed V and J ends, which lost 5 bases and 1 base, there was a span of 7 bases. The CDR3 totals 13 residues. DNA of the CDR3: TGTGCCAGCAGCCCCCGGGGCACAGATACGCAGTATTTT. This translates into CASSPRGTDTQYF.

The chain carries TRBV11-2 and TRBJ1-6; D is undetermined. The CDR3 totals 15 residues. The V end lost 3 bases, the J end lost 7 bases, and 13 bases lay between the germline ends. Germline V gene lookup returns CDR1 SGHAT and CDR2 FQNNGV. The CDR3 nucleotides are TGTGCCAGCAGCTTCCGGGAGTTGGGAAATTCACCCCTCCACTTT. Protein product: CASSFRELGNSPLHF.

The chain couples TRBV5-5 to TRBJ1-4; 7 positions agree with TRBD1. V lost 5 bases and J lost 7; bases outside the gene matches: 14. The V gene's germline CDR1 is SGHKS and CDR2 YYEKEE (reference sequence). The CDR3 is 16 residues long. CDR3 amino acids: CASRLSAQGISEKLFF. The CDR3 region has the DNA TGTGCCAGCAGGTTATCGGCACAGGGGATAAGTGAAAAACTGTTTTTT.

This rearrangement joins TRBV27 to TRBJ2-5; TRBD2 matches 7 bases. The J call may be incorrect, as the DNA end agrees better with TRBJ2-7. CDR1 is MNHEY and CDR2 is SMNVEV in the germline V gene (reference sequence). The CDR3 consists of 13 residues. CDR3: CASSLGLNYEQYF. Written as DNA, the CDR3 is TGTGCCAGCAGTCTGGGACTAAACTACGAGCAGTACTTC.

The gene calls are TRBV27 and TRBJ2-7; the match to TRBD1 covers 7 bases. The CDR3 length is 14 residues. The V gene's germline CDR1 is MNHEY and CDR2 SMNVEV (reference sequence). V lost 5 bases to trimming and J lost 3 bases; unmatched junction nucleotides: 7. This CDR3 is CASSPGQVGYEQYF. CDR3 in DNA: TGTGCCAGCAGTCCCGGACAGGTCGGCTACGAGCAGTACTTC.

This clone was seen more than once but under ten times. V usage is TRBV9 and J usage is TRBJ2-2; 8 bases map to TRBD1. From germline, CDR1 is SGDLS and CDR2 YYNGEE. This CDR3 has 13 residues. J gave up 8 bases and V 4 bases, and 4 bases lay outside the gene matches. CDR3 sequence: CASSPTGAGELFF. The CDR3, as DNA: TGTGCCAGCAGCCCGACAGGGGCGGGGGAGCTGTTTTTT.

The CDR3 loop reads CASSVVEQYF. The CDR3 bases are TGTGCCAGCAGTGTAGTCGAGCAGTACTTC. The chain links TRBV2 to TRBJ2-7; no clear D gene. There are 10 residues in the CDR3. Germline V lookup: CDR1 SNHLY, CDR2 FYNNEI. V lost 4 bases and J lost 6, with 4 bases in between.

The gene calls are TRBV30 and TRBJ2-1; 11 bases agree with TRBD2. There are 13 residues in the CDR3. The V gene end was trimmed by 3 bases and the J gene end by 14 bases; junction bases not matched to a gene: 9. Germline lookup yields CDR1 GTSNPN and CDR2 SVGIG (reference sequence). The CDR3 spells CAWRGPGTSGEFF. In DNA, the CDR3 is TGTGCCTGGAGGGGCCCTGGGACTAGCGGAGAGTTCTTC. The complete variable domain, with remaining parts taken from reference TRBV30 and TRBJ2-1, reads SQTIHQWPATLVQPVGSPLSLECTVEGTSNPNLYWYRQAAGRGLQLLFYSVGIGQISSEVPQNLSASRPQDRQFILSSKKLLLSDSGFYLCAWRGPGTSGEFFGPGTRLTVL.

V gene TRBV28 combines with J gene TRBJ1-1; D unclear. The CDR3 extends over 14 amino acids. Trimming shortened V by 6 bases and J by 3 bases, and 14 bases separated the two germline ends. CDR1 and CDR2 from the germline V gene are MDHEN and SYDVKM. The CDR3: CASSRSTRHTEAFF. The CDR3 DNA reads as TGTGCCAGCAGCCGGTCTACTAGGCACACTGAAGCTTTCTTT.

This clone has only a few counts. In the same sample, other DNA sequences code for this CDR3. The chain uses TRBV11-2 and TRBJ2-5; the D gene is possibly TRBD2 (7 bases). The DNA end lines up better with TRBJ2-7; the J call may be wrong. Germline V gene lookup returns CDR1 SGHAT and CDR2 FQNNGV. The CDR3 runs 16 residues. This CDR3 reads CASSLARGGGSYEQYF. The DNA of the CDR3 is TGTGCCAGCAGCTTAGCCCGAGGGGGAGGGTCCTACGAGCAGTACTTC.

The chain links TRBV7-9 to TRBJ2-7; 11 nucleotides align to TRBD2. The CDR3 runs 16 residues. V dropped 5 bases and J dropped 5; count of bases not matched to a gene: 11. Germline-derived CDR1 and CDR2 are SEHNR and FQNEAQ (reference sequence). The CDR3 nucleotides are TGTGCCAGCAGCACCCGAGGACTAGCGGGTACTAACGAGCAGTACTTC. Protein product: CASSTRGLAGTNEQYF. The entire variable domain, with the rest obtained from reference TRBV7-9 and TRBJ2-7, is as follows: DTGVSQNPRHKITKRGQNVTFRCDPISEHNRLYWYRQTLGQGPEFLTYFQNEAQLEKSRLLSDRFSAERPKGSFSTLEIQRTEQGDSAMYLCASSTRGLAGTNEQYFGPGTRLTVT.